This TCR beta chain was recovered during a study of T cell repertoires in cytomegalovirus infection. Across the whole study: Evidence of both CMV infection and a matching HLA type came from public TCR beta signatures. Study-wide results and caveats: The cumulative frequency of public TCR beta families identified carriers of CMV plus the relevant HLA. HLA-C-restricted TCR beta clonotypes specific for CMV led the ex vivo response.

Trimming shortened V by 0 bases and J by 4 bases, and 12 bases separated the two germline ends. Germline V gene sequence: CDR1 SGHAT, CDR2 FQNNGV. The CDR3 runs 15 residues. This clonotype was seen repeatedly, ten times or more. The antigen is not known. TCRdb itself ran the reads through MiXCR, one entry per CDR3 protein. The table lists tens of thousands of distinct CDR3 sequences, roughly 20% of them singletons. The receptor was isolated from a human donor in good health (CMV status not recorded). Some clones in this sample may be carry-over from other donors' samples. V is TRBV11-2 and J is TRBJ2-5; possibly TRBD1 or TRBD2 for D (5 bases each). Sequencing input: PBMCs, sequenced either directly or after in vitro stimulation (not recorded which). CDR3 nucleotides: TGTGCCAGCAGCTTAGATGTAATGAGGGGAGAGACCCAGTACTTC. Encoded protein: CASSLDVMRGETQYF.